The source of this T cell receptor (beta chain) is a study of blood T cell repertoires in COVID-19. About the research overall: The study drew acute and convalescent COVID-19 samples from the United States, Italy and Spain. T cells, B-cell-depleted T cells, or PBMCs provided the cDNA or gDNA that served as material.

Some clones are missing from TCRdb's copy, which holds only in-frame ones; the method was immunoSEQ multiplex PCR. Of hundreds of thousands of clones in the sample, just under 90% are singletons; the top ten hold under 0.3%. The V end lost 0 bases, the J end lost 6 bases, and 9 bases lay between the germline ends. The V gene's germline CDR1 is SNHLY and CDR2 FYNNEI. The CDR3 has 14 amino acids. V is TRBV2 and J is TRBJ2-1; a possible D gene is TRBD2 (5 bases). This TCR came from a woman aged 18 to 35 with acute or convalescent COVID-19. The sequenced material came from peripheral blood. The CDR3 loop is CASSEARVGNEQFF. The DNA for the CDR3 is TGTGCCAGCAGTGAAGCGCGGGTGGGCAATGAGCAGTTCTTC.